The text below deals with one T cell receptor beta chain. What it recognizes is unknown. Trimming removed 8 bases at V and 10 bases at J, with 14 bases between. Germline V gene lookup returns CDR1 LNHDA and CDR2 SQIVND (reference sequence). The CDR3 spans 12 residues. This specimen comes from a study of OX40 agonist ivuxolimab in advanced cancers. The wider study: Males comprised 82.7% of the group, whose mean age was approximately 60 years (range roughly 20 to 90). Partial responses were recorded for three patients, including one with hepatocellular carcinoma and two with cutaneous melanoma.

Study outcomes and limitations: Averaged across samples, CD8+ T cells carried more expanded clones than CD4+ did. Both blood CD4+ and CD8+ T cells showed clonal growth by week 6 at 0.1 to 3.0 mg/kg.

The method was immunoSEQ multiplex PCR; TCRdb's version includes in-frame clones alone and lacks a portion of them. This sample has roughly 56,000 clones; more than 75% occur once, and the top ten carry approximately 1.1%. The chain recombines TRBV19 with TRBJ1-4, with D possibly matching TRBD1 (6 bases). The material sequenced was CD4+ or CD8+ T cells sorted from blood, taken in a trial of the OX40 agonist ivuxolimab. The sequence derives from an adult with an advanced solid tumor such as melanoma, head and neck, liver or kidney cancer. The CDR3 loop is CASETGLRKLFF. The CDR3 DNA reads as TGTGCCAGTGAAACAGGGCTGAGAAAACTGTTTTTT.